This is a list of T cell receptor beta chains from one sample in a study of OX40 agonist ivuxolimab in advanced cancers. Sequencing was performed with immunoSEQ multiplex PCR; in TCRdb, only in-frame clones are kept and a portion is missing. The data contain under 25,000 clones, approximately 80% of them singletons. The specimen comprised CD4+ or CD8+ T cells sorted from blood, sampled in a trial of the OX40 agonist ivuxolimab. The receptor source for this set is an adult with an advanced solid tumor such as melanoma, head and neck, liver or kidney cancer. Each CDR3 is given with its conserved first and last residue.

V gene	CDR3 protein
TRBV28	CASSYPGPTYEQYF
TRBV28	CASSFGFGTEAFF
TRBV7-3	CASSPFGIGGETQYF
TRBV5-6	CASSLSGGPADTQYF
TRBV20-1	CSAPHGEKLFF
TRBV6-5	CASSYGTSGYNEQFF
TRBV28	CASNRGDLPDTQYF
TRBV7-9	CASSLATRPGNEQFF
TRBV25-1	CASRPIQGGSYNEQFF
TRBV21-1	CASSGTSANEQFF
TRBV2	CASSEKWVAGGPWNEQFF
TRBV11-2	CASSLDLVLADPYNSPLHF
TRBV30	CAWDRGLQDEQYF
TRBV30	CAWSVPYRAYNEQFF
TRBV28	CASSADRTGGGQPQHF
TRBV5-1	CASSLSDLYGYTF
TRBV4-1	CASSQGGSYEQYF
TRBV5-1	CATRFGSSSYNEQFF
TRBV13	CASNHRGTSYEQYF
TRBV19	CASTADSYNSPLHF
TRBV2	CASSSRQGSTDTQYF
TRBV7-3	CASSLTPRETQYF
TRBV19	CASRRDRGDTGELFF
TRBV11-2	CASSYETVTYGYTF
TRBV14	CASSQVGIYNEQFF
TRBV9	CASSVAASSTDTQYF
TRBV6-1	CASSELGSGANVLTF
TRBV7-3	CASSLTSVREQYF
TRBV5-6	CASSLGGEETQYF
TRBV4-1	CASSHGTYQREQYF
TRBV28	CASSFGGSTEAFF
TRBV29-1	CSVEPEMNTEAFF
TRBV7-3	CASRPPGLAGGPSYNEQFF
TRBV7-2	CASSLPGLEQYF
TRBV14	CASSQPRHTDTQYF
TRBV5-1	CASSWRQNSYEQYF
TRBV6-1	CASSPQGGGQPQHF
TRBV6-1	CASSEGYSLSYEQYF
TRBV27	CASRRGTEAFF
TRBV27	CASSSELAGAADTQYF
TRBV29-1	CSVEEEGGREQYF
TRBV5-1	CASSLGLLVTEAFF
TRBV28	CASMGAIYYEQYF
TRBV27	CASCRLDLYNEQFF
TRBV4-1	CASSQEGAGGYTF
TRBV5-1	CASSSHRGASYNEQFF
TRBV11-2	CASSLLRGVADTQYF
TRBV25-1	CASMGGQNTEAFF
TRBV6-5	CASSASFEQFF
TRBV7-6	CASSPGGLRPQHF
TRBV10-1	CASSPYPYNEQFF
TRBV5-5	CASRWDRDYGYTF
TRBV11-2	CASSLRAGFGQPQHF
TRBV5-1	CASSLVTDTQYF
TRBV29-1	CSVEGGNQPQHF
TRBV27	CASSLGLTLHEQFF
TRBV7-6	CASSTHDREGSNSPLHF
TRBV7-2	CASSVTRGLAYEQYF
TRBV6-5	CASSWGSSYNEQFF